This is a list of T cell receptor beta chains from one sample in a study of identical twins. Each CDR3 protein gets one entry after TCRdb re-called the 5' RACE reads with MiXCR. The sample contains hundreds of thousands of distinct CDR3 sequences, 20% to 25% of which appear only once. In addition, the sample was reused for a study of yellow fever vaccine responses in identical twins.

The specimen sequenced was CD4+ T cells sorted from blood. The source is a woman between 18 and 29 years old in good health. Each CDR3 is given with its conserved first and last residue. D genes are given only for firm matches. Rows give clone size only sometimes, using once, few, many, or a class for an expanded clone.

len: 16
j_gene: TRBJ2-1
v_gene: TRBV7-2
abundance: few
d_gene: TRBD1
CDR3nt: TGTGCCAGCAGCTCATTCGGACAGGCCAATCTTAATGAGCAGTTCTTC
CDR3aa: CASSSFGQANLNEQFF

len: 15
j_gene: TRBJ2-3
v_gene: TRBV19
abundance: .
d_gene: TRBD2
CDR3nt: TGTGCCAGTAGGCTCGGGACTAGCGGCCCAGATACGCAGTATTTT
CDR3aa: CASRLGTSGPDTQYF

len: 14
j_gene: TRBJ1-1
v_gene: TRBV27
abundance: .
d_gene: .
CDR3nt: TGTGCCAGCAGTTTGGTCAGTTTGAACACTGAAGCTTTCTTT
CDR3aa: CASSLVSLNTEAFF

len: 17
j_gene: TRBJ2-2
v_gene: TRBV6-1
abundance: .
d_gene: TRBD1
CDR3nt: TGTGCCAGCAGCCGGACAGGGGGCCGGACGGACACCGGGGAGCTGTTTTTT
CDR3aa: CASSRTGGRTDTGELFF

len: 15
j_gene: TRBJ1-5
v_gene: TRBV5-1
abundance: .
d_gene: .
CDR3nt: TGCGCCAGCAGCTTGGTGGCAGGGCCAGGCCAGCCCCAGCATTTT
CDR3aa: CASSLVAGPGQPQHF

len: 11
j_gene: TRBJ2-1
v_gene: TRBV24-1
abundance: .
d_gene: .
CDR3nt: TGTGCCACCAGCAGGGGTAATGAGCAGTTCTTC
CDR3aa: CATSRGNEQFF

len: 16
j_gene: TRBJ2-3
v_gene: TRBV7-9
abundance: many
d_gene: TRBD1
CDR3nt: TGTGCCAGCCCAGGGGGTCAGGGTGGAAGCACAGATACGCAGTATTTT
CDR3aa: CASPGGQGGSTDTQYF

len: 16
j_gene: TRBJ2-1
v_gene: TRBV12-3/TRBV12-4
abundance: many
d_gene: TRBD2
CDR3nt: TGTGCCAGCAGTCTCGGGGGGGGGCGATCCTACAATGAGCAGTTCTTC
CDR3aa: CASSLGGGRSYNEQFF

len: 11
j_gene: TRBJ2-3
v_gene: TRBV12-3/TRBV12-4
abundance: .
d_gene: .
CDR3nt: TGTGCCAGCAGTTTTTACGATACGCACTATTTT
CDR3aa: CASSFYDTHYF

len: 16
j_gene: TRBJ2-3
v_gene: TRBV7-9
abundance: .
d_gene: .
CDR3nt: TGTGCCAGCAGAAAAAATCCAGCAGACTACACAGATACGCAGTATTTT
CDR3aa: CASRKNPADYTDTQYF

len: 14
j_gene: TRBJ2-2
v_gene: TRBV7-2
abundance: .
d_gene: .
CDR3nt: TGTGCCAGCAGCTTATTTTATGGGGCCGGGGAGCTGTTTTTT
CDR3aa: CASSLFYGAGELFF

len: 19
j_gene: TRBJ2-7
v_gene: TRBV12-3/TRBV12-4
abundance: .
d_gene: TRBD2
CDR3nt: TGTGCCAGCAGTGGGCCCGATAATAGCGGGACCCGGGGGGTCTACGAGCAGTACTTC
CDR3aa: CASSGPDNSGTRGVYEQYF

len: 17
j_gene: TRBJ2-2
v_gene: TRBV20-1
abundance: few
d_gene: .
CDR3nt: TGCAGTGCTAGAGATCCAGTGCGGAACGCGAACACCGGGGAGCTGTTTTTT
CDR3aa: CSARDPVRNANTGELFF

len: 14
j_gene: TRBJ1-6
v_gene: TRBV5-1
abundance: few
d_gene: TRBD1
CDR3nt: TGCGCCAGCAGCCTAGGACAGGTACCTTCACCCCTCCACTTT
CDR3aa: CASSLGQVPSPLHF

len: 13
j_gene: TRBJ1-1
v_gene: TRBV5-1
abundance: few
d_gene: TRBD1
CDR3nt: TGCGCCAGCACCATGGGACAGGGTTCTGAAGCTTTCTTT
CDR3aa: CASTMGQGSEAFF

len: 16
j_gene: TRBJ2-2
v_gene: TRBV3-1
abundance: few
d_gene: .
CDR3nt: TGTGCCAGCAGCCAAGTAGGGAACAAGAACACCGGGGAGCTGTTTTTT
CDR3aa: CASSQVGNKNTGELFF

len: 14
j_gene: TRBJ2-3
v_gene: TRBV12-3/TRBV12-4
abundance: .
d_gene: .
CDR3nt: TGTGCCAGCAGCCGAGATGCTAGCACAGATACGCAGTATTTT
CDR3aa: CASSRDASTDTQYF

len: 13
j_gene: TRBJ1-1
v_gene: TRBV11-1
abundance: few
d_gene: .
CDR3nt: TGTGCCAGCAGCTTAGAGGTGGTTGCTGAAGCTTTCTTT
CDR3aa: CASSLEVVAEAFF

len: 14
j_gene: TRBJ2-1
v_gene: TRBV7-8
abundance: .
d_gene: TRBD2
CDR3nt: TGTGCCAGCAGCCCACCGGGACTAGGAAATGAGCAGTTCTTC
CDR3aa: CASSPPGLGNEQFF

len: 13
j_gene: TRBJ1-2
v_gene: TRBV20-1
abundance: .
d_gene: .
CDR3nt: TGCAGTGCTTTCAGGGCCCCGGGGGAGGGCTACACCTTC
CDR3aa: CSAFRAPGEGYTF

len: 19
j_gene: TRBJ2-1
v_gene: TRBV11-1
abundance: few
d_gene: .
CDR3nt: TGTGCCAGCAGCTTATTTTCAGGGACTCACCGTCACTCCTACAATGAGCAGTTCTTC
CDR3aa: CASSLFSGTHRHSYNEQFF

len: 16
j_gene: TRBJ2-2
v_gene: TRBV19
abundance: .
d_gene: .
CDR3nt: TGTGCCAGTAGCCCCCTTGTCCGGAACGTTGCCGGGGAGCTGTTTTTT
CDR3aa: CASSPLVRNVAGELFF

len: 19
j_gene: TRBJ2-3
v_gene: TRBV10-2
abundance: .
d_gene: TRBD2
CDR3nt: TGCGCCAGCAGTGTGTACCCTATTGGAGGGACTAGGGCAACAGATACGCAGTATTTT
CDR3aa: CASSVYPIGGTRATDTQYF

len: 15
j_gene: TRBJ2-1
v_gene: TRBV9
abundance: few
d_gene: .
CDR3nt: TGTGCCAGCAGCGTAGAGGTAGGGCGAGCAAATGAGCAGTTCTTC
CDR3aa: CASSVEVGRANEQFF